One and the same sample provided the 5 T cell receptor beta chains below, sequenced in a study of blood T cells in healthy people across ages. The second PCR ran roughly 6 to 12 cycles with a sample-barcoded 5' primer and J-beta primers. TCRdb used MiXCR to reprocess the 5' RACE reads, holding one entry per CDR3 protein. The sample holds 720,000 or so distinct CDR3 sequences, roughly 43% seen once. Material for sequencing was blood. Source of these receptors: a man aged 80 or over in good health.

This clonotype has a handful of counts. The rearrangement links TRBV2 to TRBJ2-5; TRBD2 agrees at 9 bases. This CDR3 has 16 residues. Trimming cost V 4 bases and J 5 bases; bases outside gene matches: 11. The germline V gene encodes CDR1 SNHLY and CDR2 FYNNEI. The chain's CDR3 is CASSADPLAGIETQYF. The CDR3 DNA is TGTGCCAGCAGTGCCGACCCTCTAGCGGGGATTGAGACCCAGTACTTC.

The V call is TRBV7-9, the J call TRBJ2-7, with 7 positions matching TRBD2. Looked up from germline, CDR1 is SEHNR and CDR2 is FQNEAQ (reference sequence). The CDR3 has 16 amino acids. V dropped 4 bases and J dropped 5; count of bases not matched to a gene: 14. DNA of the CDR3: TGTGCCAGCAGCTCCCAGGTTGGGACTACAGCCAACGAGCAGTACTTC. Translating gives CASSSQVGTTANEQYF.

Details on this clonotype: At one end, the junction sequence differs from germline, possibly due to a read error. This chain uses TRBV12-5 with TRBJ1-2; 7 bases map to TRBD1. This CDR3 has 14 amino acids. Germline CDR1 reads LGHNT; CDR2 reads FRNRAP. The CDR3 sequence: CASGLGTVNYGYTF. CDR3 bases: TGTGCTAGTGGATTGGGGACAGTCAACTATGGCTACACCTTC.

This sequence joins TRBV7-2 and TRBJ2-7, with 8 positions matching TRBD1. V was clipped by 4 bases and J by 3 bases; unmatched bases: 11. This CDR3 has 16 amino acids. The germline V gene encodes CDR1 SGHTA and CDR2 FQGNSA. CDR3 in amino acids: CASSSQLRGRLYEQYF. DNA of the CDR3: TGTGCCAGCAGCTCCCAGCTCAGGGGGCGCCTCTACGAGCAGTACTTC.

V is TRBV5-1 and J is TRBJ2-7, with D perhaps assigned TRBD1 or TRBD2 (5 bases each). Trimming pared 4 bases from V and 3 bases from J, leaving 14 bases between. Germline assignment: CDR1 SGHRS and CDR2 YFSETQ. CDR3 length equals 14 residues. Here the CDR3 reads CASSGGRSYYEQYF. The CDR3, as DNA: TGCGCCAGCAGCGGGGGACGAAGTTACTACGAGCAGTACTTC. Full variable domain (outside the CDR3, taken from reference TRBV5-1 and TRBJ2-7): KAGVTQTPRYLIKTRGQQVTLSCSPISGHRSVSWYQQTPGQGLQFLFEYFSETQRNKGNFPGRFSGRQFSNSRSEMNVSTLELGDSALYLCASSGGRSYYEQYFGPGTRLTVT.